This TCR beta chain stems from a study of blood T cell repertoires in COVID-19 (dated by TCRdb to between 2020 and 2021). Regarding the complete study: Samples covering the acute and convalescent phases of COVID-19 were provided by collaborators in the United States, Italy and Spain. The material from the prospective study consisted of cDNA or gDNA derived from T cells, B-cell-depleted T cells, or PBMCs. The dataset comprised deeply sampled blood TCRbeta repertoires from subjects exposed to, actively infected with, or recovered from COVID-19. A freely available public database, intended as a resource for researchers studying the immune response to SARS-CoV-2, is where the repertoires were released. Samples came from the ongoing ImmuneRACE study (first 160 participants) plus 1,254 subjects from 6 global collaborators. A de-identified subject ID, COVID-19 status, age in years and sex were almost always included in the sample metadata. Where available, HLA class I and class II types were obtained from metadata supplied by the sample provider rather than from assay-based typing. Broad study findings and their caveats: Clinical and demographic metadata were provided uncurated, with the amount varying by source and participant.

TCRbeta CDR3 regions were amplified from genomic DNA using the immunoSEQ Assay, a bias-controlled multiplex PCR. The authors' pipeline ran thus. The number of nucleated cells in each sample was estimated by amplification of reference gene primers within the assay. To quantify the absolute abundance of each unique TCRbeta CDR3 rearrangement, sequence reads were collapsed and filtered. Productive Simpson clonality was computed per sample as the square root of Simpson's diversity index over productive rearrangements. TCRdb mirrors the immuneACCESS table, restricted to in-frame sequences. Some clones are absent from its copies; in checked studies, under half trace to an unresolved V gene, and the reason for the others is unknown. V and J calls and clone size come straight from that table; D and trimming were deduced from the DNA. A total of about 200,000 clones appear in this sample, approximately 91% of them only once. Of the sample, over 15% is held by the ten largest clones.

Comment on this clone: Its binding antigen is unknown. One base away there is no much larger clone; base qualities are not given.

One collaborating source in Seattle enrolled patients while the patients were actively infected and followed the patients over time throughout the course of disease. Whole blood was collected in K2EDTA tubes by collaborating institutions according to the institutions' own protocols. For TCRbeta analysis, collaborators shipped samples as frozen whole blood, isolated PBMCs, or DNA extracted from either of those sample types. CDR3 length: 13 amino acids, cysteine to phenylalanine. The CDR3 DNA has 39 bases and is translated from base 1. Ends trimmed: V by 5 bases, J by 5 bases; bases unmatched to a gene: 5. Reading the germline V gene (reference sequence) gives CDR1 SEHNR and CDR2 FQNEAQ.

This TCR was recovered from a man aged 45 to 65 with COVID-19, enrolled during active disease. The sequencing input was peripheral blood. The chain couples TRBV7-9 to TRBJ1-1; 7 of the junction bases match TRBD1. The CDR3 here reads CASSIQGGTEAFF. The nucleotides are TGTGCCAGCAGCATCCAGGGGGGAACTGAAGCTTTCTTT.